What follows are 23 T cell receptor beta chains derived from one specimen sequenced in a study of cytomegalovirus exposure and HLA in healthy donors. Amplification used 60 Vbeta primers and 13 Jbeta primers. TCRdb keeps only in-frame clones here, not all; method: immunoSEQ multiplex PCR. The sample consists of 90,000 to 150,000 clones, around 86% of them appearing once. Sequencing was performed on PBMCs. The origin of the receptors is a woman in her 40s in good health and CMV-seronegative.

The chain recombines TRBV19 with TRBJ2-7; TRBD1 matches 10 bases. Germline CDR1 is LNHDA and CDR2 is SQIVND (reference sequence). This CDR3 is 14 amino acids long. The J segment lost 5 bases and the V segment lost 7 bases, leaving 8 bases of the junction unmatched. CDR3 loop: CASTSGQGGNEQYF. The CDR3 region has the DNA TGTGCCAGTACTTCAGGACAGGGGGGGAACGAGCAGTACTTC.

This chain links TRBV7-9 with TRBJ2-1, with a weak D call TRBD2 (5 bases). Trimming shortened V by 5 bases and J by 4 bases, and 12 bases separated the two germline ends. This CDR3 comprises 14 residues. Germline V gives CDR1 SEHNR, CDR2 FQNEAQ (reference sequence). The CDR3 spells CASSLRETYNEQFF. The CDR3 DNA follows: TGTGCCAGCAGCCTAAGGGAGACTTACAATGAGCAGTTCTTC.

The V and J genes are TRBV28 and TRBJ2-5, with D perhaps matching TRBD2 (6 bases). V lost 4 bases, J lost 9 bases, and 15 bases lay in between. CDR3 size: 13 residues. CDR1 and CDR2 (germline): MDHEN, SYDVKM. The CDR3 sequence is CASSSGREAPQYF. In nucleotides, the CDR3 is TGTGCCAGCAGTTCGGGGCGGGAAGCCCCCCAGTACTTC.

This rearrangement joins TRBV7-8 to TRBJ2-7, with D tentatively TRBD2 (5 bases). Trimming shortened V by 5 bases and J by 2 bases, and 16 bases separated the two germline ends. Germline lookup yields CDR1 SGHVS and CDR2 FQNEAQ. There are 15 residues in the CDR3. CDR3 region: CASSPPAEPPYEQYF. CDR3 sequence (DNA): TGTGCCAGCAGCCCCCCAGCGGAACCCCCCTACGAGCAGTACTTC.

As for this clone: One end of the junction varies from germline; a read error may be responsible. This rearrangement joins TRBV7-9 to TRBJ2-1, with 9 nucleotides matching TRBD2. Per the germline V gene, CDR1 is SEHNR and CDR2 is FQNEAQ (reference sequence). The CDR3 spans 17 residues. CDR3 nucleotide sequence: TGTTCCAGCAGCTCAACCGGGCGGGGGGGAAACTACAATGAGCAGTTCTTC. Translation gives CSSSSTGRGGNYNEQFF. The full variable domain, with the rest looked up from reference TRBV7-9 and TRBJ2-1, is DTGVSQNPRHKITKRGQNVTFRCDPISEHNRLYWYRQTLGQGPEFLTYFQNEAQLEKSRLLSDRFSAERPKGSFSTLEIQRTEQGDSAMYLCSSSSTGRGGNYNEQFFGPGTRLTVL.

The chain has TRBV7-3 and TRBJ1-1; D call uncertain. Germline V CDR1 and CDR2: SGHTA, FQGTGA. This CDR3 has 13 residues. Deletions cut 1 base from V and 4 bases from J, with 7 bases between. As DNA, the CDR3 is TGTGCCAGCAGCTTAATTGGAGTCACTGAAGCTTTCTTT. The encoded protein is CASSLIGVTEAFF.

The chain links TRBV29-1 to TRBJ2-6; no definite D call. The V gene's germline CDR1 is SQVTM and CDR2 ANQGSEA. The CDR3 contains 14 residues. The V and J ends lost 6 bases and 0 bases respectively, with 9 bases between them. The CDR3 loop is CSVERDSGANVLTF. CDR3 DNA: TGCAGCGTCGAAAGAGACTCTGGGGCCAACGTCCTGACTTTC.

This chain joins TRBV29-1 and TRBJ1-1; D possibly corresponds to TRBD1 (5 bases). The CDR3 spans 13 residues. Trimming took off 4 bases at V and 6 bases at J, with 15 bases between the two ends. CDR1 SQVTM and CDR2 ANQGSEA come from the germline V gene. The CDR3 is CSVVRTQVAEAFF. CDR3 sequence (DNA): TGCAGCGTTGTAAGGACACAGGTCGCTGAAGCTTTCTTT.

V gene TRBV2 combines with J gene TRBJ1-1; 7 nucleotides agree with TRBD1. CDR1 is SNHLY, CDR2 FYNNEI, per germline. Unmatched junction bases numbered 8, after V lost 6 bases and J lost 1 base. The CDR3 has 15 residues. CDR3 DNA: TGTGCCAGCAGAGATGCGGACAGGCCGAACACTGAAGCTTTCTTT. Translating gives CASRDADRPNTEAFF.

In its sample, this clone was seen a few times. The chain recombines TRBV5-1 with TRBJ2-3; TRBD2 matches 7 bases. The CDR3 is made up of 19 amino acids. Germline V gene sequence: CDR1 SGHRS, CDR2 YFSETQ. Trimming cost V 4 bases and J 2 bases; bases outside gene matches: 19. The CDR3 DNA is TGCGCCAGCAGCAGGACGATTCCGGGACTATTGGAAGTCACAGATACGCAGTATTTT. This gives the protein CASSRTIPGLLEVTDTQYF.

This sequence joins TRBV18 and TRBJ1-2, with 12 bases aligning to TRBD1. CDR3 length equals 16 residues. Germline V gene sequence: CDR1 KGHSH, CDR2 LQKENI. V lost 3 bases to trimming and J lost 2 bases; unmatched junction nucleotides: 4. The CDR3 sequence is CASSPQGTGGNYGYTF. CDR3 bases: TGTGCCAGCTCACCCCAGGGGACAGGGGGCAACTATGGCTACACCTTC. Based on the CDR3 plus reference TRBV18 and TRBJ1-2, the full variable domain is NAGVMQNPRHLVRRRGQEARLRCSPMKGHSHVYWYRQLPEEGLKFMVYLQKENIIDESGMPKERFSAEFPKEGPSILRIQQVVRGDSAAYFCASSPQGTGGNYGYTFGSGTRLTVV.

CDR3 DNA sequence: TGTGCCTCCTTCCGGGGGGGCTCCTACGAGCAGTACTTC. Amino acid sequence: CASFRGGSYEQYF. The chain combines TRBV30 with TRBJ2-7, with 8 bases aligning to TRBD2. The length of the CDR3 is 13 residues. CDR1 and CDR2 (germline): GTSNPN, SVGIG (reference sequence). After removal of 7 bases from V and 0 bases from J, the junction contained 5 bases not matched to a gene.

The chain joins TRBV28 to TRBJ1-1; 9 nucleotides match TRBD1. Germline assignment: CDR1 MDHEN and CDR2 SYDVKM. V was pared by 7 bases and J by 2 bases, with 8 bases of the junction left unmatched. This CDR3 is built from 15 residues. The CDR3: CASNRGPPLNTEAFF. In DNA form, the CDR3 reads TGTGCCAGCAACAGGGGGCCTCCGTTAAACACTGAAGCTTTCTTT.

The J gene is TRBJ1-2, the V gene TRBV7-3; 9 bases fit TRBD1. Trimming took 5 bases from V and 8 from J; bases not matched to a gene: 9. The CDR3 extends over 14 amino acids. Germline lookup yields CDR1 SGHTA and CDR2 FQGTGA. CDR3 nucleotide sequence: TGTGCCAGCAGCCCACAACAGGGGGCAGGCGGCTACACCTTC. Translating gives CASSPQQGAGGYTF.

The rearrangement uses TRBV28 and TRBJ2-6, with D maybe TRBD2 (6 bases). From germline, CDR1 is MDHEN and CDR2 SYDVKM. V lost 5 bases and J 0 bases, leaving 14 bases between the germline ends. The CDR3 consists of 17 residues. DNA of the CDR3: TGTGCCAGCAGTCACCTACTAGCAAGCTCTGGGGCCAACGTCCTGACTTTC. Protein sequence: CASSHLLASSGANVLTF.

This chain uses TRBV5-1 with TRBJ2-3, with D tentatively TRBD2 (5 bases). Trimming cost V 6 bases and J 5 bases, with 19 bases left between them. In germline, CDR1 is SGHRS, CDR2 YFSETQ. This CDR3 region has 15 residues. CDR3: CASTLIPSYGDTQYF. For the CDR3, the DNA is TGCGCCAGCACCCTGATTCCTAGCTATGGAGATACGCAGTATTTT.

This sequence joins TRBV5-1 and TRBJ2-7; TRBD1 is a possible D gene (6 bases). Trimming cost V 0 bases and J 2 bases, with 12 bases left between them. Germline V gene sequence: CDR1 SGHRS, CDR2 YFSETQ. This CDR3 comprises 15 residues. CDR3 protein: CASSLEQGVAYEQYF. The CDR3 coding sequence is TGCGCCAGCAGCTTGGAACAGGGTGTCGCCTACGAGCAGTACTTC. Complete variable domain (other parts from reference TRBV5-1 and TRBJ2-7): KAGVTQTPRYLIKTRGQQVTLSCSPISGHRSVSWYQQTPGQGLQFLFEYFSETQRNKGNFPGRFSGRQFSNSRSEMNVSTLELGDSALYLCASSLEQGVAYEQYFGPGTRLTVT.

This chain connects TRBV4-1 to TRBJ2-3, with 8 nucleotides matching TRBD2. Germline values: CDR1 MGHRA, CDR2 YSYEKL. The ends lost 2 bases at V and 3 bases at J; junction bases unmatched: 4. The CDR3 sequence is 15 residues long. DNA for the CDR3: TGCGCCAGCAGCCAAATCCGGGGGGGAACAGATACGCAGTATTTT. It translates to CASSQIRGGTDTQYF.

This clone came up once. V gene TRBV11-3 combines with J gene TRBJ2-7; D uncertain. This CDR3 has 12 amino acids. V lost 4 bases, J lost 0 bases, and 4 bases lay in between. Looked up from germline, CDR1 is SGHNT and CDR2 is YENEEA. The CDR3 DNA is TGTGCCAGCAGCTCCCACTCCTACGAGCAGTACTTC. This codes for CASSSHSYEQYF.

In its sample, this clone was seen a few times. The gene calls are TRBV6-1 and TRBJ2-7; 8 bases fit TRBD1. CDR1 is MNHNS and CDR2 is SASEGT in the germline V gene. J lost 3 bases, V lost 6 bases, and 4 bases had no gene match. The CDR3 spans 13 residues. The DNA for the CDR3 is TGTGCCAGCAGGTCGACAGGGGACTACGAGCAGTACTTC. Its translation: CASRSTGDYEQYF.

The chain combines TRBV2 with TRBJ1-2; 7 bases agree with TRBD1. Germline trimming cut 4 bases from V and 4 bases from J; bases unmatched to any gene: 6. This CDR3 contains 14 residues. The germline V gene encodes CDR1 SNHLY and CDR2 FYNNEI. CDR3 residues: CASSGSDRAYGYTF. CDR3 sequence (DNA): TGTGCCAGCAGTGGAAGCGACAGGGCCTATGGCTACACCTTC. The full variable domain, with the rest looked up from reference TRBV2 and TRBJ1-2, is EPEVTQTPSHQVTQMGQEVILRCVPISNHLYFYWYRQILGQKVEFLVSFYNNEISEKSEIFDDQFSVERPDGSNFTLKIRSTKLEDSAMYFCASSGSDRAYGYTFGSGTRLTVV.

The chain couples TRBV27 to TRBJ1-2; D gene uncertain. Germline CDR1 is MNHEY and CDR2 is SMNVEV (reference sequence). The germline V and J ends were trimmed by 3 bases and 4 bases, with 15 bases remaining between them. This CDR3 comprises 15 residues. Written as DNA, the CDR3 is TGTGCCAGCAGTTTCAAGGCGGCGGCCTCCTATGGCTACACCTTC. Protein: CASSFKAAASYGYTF.

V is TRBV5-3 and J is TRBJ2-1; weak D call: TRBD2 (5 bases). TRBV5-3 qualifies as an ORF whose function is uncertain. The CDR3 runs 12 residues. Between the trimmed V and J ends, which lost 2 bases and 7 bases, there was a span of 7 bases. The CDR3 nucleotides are TGTGCCAGAAGCTTACTAGTGAATGAGCAGTTCTTC. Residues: CARSLLVNEQFF.